The clone carrying this TCR beta chain was counted a single time. This CDR3 has 14 residues. V was pared by 0 bases and J by 0 bases, with 3 bases between. Germline V gives CDR1 LGHNA, CDR2 YSLEER. Libraries were prepared by immunoSEQ multiplex PCR; TCRdb keeps only in-frame clonotypes and omits some of them. Of 140,000 to 150,000 clones listed, approximately 87% are singletons. The data derive from a study of blood T cell repertoires in COVID-19. The chain combines TRBV4-3 with TRBJ2-4; no definite D call. Sequencing used peripheral blood. The sequence came from a woman aged 50 to 60 with active or convalescent COVID-19. The CDR3 DNA reads TGCGCCAGCAGCCAAGATCTAGCCAAAAACATTCAGTACTTC. This encodes CASSQDLAKNIQYF.